The rows below give T cell receptor beta chains drawn from one sample of a study of cytomegalovirus exposure and HLA in healthy donors. This table comes from immunoSEQ multiplex PCR, and its TCRdb copy is limited to in-frame clones, with some not included. In the table there are over 150,000 clones, around 82% of which are singletons. Sequencing input: PBMCs. The receptors were gathered from a boy younger than 10 in good health and CMV-seronegative. Each CDR3 is given with its conserved first and last residue. A D gene is named only where the DNA matches it firmly. Rows give clone size only sometimes, using once, few, many, or a class for an expanded clone.

TRBJ2-1	TRBV29-1	NA	TRBD2	TGCAGCGTTTGGGGAGGTGGACTAGCGGTTAACAATGAGCAGTTCTTC	CSVWGGGLAVNNEQFF
TRBJ1-2	TRBV6-5	NA	TRBD1	TGTGCCAGCAGTCGACAGGGGCGCGGCTACACCTTC	CASSRQGRGYTF
TRBJ2-7	TRBV30	NA	TRBD2	TGTGCCTGGAGTGTATGGGAGCGGGAGGGCCTGGACGAGCAGTACTTC	CAWSVWEREGLDEQYF
TRBJ1-6	TRBV25-1	few	TRBD1	TGTGCCACCTCCGGGACAGGGGAATCACCCCTCCACTTT	CATSGTGESPLHF
TRBJ2-7	TRBV7-9	NA	NA	TGTGCCAGCAGCTTAGATGTTTTCCTCTACGAGCAGTACTTC	CASSLDVFLYEQYF
TRBJ1-3	TRBV13	once	NA	TGTGCCAGCAGCGAATCTACCGGTACCTCTGGAAACACCATATATTTT	CASSESTGTSGNTIYF
TRBJ2-3	TRBV5-1	NA	NA	TGCGCCAGCACCCGAGGGCTAGCGAAGGATACGCAGTATTTT	CASTRGLAKDTQYF
TRBJ1-2	TRBV23-1	NA	NA	TGCGCCAGCAGCCGTTACACCTTC	CASSRYTF
TRBJ2-3	TRBV19	NA	TRBD1	TGTGCCACCTCACAGGGGGCAACGGATACGCAGTATTTT	CATSQGATDTQYF
TRBJ1-5	TRBV10-3	NA	NA	TGTGCCATCAGTGCGGGGAGCAGCAATCAGCCCCAGCATTTT	CAISAGSSNQPQHF
TRBJ2-2	TRBV6-5	once	NA	TGTGCCAGCAGTTACAATAGCGCCGGGGAGCTGTTTTTT	CASSYNSAGELFF
TRBJ2-1	TRBV25-1	NA	NA	TGTGCCAGCAGTGATTACGCGGGGACCCCTAATGAGCAGTTCTTC	CASSDYAGTPNEQFF
TRBJ2-3	TRBV9	NA	NA	TGTGCCAGCAGCGTAAGCGGGAGCACAGATACGCAGTATTTT	CASSVSGSTDTQYF
TRBJ2-3	TRBV4-1	NA	NA	TGCGCCAGCAGCCGATGGACAGAACTAGTGCTGGTAGATACGCAGTATTTT	CASSRWTELVLVDTQYF
TRBJ2-4	TRBV5-1	NA	NA	TGCGCCAGCAGCTTGGGAGATATAGCCAAAAACATTCAGTACTTC	CASSLGDIAKNIQYF
TRBJ2-3	TRBV5-1	NA	TRBD2	TGCGCCAGCAGCATCGGGACTAGCTCGGATACGCAGTATTTT	CASSIGTSSDTQYF
TRBJ2-5	TRBV4-1	NA	NA	TGCGCCAGCAGCCAAGGGGCACCGGAGACCCAGTACTTC	CASSQGAPETQYF
TRBJ1-1	TRBV6-5	NA	NA	TGTGCCAGCGGAGAGGGAAGGAGGAACACTGAAGCTTTCTTT	CASGEGRRNTEAFF
TRBJ2-5	TRBV29-1	once	TRBD2	TGCAGCTTGGTCGCGACGGGAGGTTTGGAGACCCAGTACTTC	CSLVATGGLETQYF
TRBJ2-7	TRBV6-1	NA	TRBD2	TGTGCCAGCAATCCTCGGGAGGGCCACGAGCAGTACTTC	CASNPREGHEQYF
TRBJ1-2	TRBV6-1	NA	TRBD1	TGTGCCAGCAGACGAAGACAGGGGGGTATCTATGGCTACACCTTC	CASRRRQGGIYGYTF
TRBJ1-2	TRBV15	NA	TRBD1	TGTGCCACCAGCAGGAAAATGATAAGGACAGGGGACTATGGCTACACCTTC	CATSRKMIRTGDYGYTF
TRBJ1-1	TRBV19	NA	TRBD1	TGTGCCAGTAGTGTAGCAGGGGGCCAAGCTGAAGCTTTCTTT	CASSVAGGQAEAFF
TRBJ2-5	TRBV6-6	NA	NA	TGTGCCAGCAGTTACTCAAGCCCGGTGGTAGAGACCCAGTACTTC	CASSYSSPVVETQYF
TRBJ2-7	TRBV6-1	NA	TRBD1	TGTGCCAGCAGTTTAAGGGACAGTTCCTACGAGCAGTACTTC	CASSLRDSSYEQYF
TRBJ2-1	TRBV5-1	NA	TRBD2	TGCGCCAGCAGCTTGGGACTAGCGGGAGTTAGGAGTGAGCAGTTCTTC	CASSLGLAGVRSEQFF
TRBJ2-7	TRBV27	NA	TRBD2	TGTGCCAGCAGTATACTAATAGCGGGTACCTACGAGCAGTACTTC	CASSILIAGTYEQYF
TRBJ1-4	TRBV4-2	few	NA	TGTGCCAGCAGCCAAGATGTGGCAGGGGCTTGGGAAAAACTGTTTTTT	CASSQDVAGAWEKLFF
TRBJ1-1	TRBV5-1	NA	TRBD1	TGCGCCAGCAGCTTGACAGGGGATGGGTACACTGAAGCTTTCTTT	CASSLTGDGYTEAFF
TRBJ2-7	TRBV6-6	NA	NA	TGTGCCAGCAGGGGAGCCGAGCAGTACTTC	CASRGAEQYF
TRBJ1-4	TRBV28	NA	TRBD1	TGTGCCAGCAGTTCATCCGGGACAGGGGGGGTCCCTAGAGAAAAACTGTTTTTT	CASSSSGTGGVPREKLFF
TRBJ1-1	TRBV4-1	few	NA	TGCGCCAGCAGCCAAGATGGAGTAGTAGCTTTCTTT	CASSQDGVVAFF
TRBJ2-1	TRBV25-1	once	NA	TGTGCCAGCAGAGCAGCAGGGACCTACAATGAGCAGTTCTTC	CASRAAGTYNEQFF
TRBJ2-1	TRBV7-7	NA	TRBD2	TGTGCCAGCAGCCCCATCCTAAGCGGGAGAACCCACAATGAGCAGTTCTTC	CASSPILSGRTHNEQFF
TRBJ2-5	TRBV28	NA	NA	TGTGCCAGCAGTTCGGACCGGGGGACCCAGTACTTC	CASSSDRGTQYF
TRBJ1-2	TRBV29-1	once	TRBD1	TGCAGCGTTGATTCAAGCAGGGGGCGACGGGGCTACACCTTC	CSVDSSRGRRGYTF
TRBJ1-5	TRBV19	NA	NA	TGTGCCAGTAGTATTAATCCGGGGGGCGGAAATCAGCCCCAGCATTTT	CASSINPGGGNQPQHF
TRBJ2-7	TRBV5-1	NA	NA	TGCGCCAGCAGCTTGCGGACCGGGGATACTGATTACGAGCAGTACTTC	CASSLRTGDTDYEQYF
TRBJ1-1	TRBV5-1	NA	TRBD1	TGCGCCAGCAGCTTAGGGACAGGCGGCCTTTACACTGAAGCTTTCTTT	CASSLGTGGLYTEAFF
TRBJ2-3	TRBV10-2	once	NA	TGCGCCAGCATCTCTCGGGCTAGCGGCACAGATACGCAGTATTTT	CASISRASGTDTQYF